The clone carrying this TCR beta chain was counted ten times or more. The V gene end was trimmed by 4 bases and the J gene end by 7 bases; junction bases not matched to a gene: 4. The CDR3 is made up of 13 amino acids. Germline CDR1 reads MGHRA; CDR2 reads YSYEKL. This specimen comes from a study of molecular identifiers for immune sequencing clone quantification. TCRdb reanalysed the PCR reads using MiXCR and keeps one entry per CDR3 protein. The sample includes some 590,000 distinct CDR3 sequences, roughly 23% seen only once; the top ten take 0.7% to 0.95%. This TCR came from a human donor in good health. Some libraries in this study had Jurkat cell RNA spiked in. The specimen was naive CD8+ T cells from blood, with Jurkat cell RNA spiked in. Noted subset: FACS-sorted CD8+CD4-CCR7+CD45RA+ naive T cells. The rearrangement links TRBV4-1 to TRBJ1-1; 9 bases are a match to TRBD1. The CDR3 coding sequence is TGCGCCAGCAGCCGGACAGGGGCCGTTGAAGCTTTCTTT. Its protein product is CASSRTGAVEAFF.